This T cell receptor (beta chain) came from a study of T cells in tumors after PD-1 blockade. Study background: Treatment was either pembrolizumab 200 mg every 3 weeks or cemiplimab 350 mg every 2 weeks. Peripheral blood samples averaged approximately 35,000 unique clonotypes and roughly 110,000 templates.

V gave up 0 bases and J gave up 4 bases; unmatched junction bases: 8. The CDR3 totals 16 residues. Germline V CDR1 and CDR2: SGDLS, YYNGEE. Clones were read by immunoSEQ multiplex PCR, and TCRdb kept only the in-frame ones, dropping some. Here the sample spans more than 50,000 clones, roughly 70% being singletons. Tumor or blood genomic DNA was sequenced, with inputs of about 550 ng to 6,004 ng. The chain has TRBV9 and TRBJ2-7; the match to TRBD2 covers 9 bases. The sequencing used PBMCs, collected after anti-PD-1 treatment. The clonotype was recovered from a human donor with basal cell carcinoma. The CDR3 region has the DNA TGTGCCAGCAGCGTAGGACTGGCGGGGGGGCCATACGAGCAGTACTTC. Encoded protein: CASSVGLAGGPYEQYF.